Below, 15 T cell receptor beta chains from the same sample are listed, as sequenced in a study of T cell clusters in autoimmune cytopenias (dated by TCRdb to the late 2010s). Each sample's TRB amplification started from approximately 230 ng of peripheral blood genomic DNA, which corresponds to approximately 36,000 genome equivalents. Data came from an Illumina MiSeq. Multiplex PCR with a touch-down protocol amplified TRB rearrangements, with the TRB-A and TRB-B primer pools combined in a single tube. Reprocessed by TCRdb, the reads give a single entry per CDR3 protein sequence, without DNA. This sample's table lists around 15,000 distinct CDR3 sequences. Around 3.5% of the sample is held by the ten biggest clonotypes. The same data also contributed to another study, on T cell repertoires in aging, cancer and after chemotherapy.

What was sequenced was peripheral blood. The receptors were sampled from a human donor in good health.

The chain combines TRBV6-2 or TRBV6-3 with TRBJ2-3; lacking DNA, the TRBD2 call made by TCRdb goes unchecked. The CDR3 totals 14 residues. Germline loops: CDR1 MNHEY, CDR2 SVGEGT. CDR3 sequence: CASSPGRASGTQYF.

The V call is TRBV19, the J call TRBJ2-7; TCRdb's D call of TRBD2 is untestable without DNA. The CDR3 spans 14 residues. CDR1 is LNHDA and CDR2 is SQIVND in the germline V gene (reference sequence). The CDR3 sequence: CASSISGSPAEQYF.

This clonotype is classed as medium-sized by frequency. This sequence joins TRBV29-1 and TRBJ1-1. This CDR3 comprises 13 residues. Germline V lookup: CDR1 SQVTM, CDR2 ANQGSEA. This chain's CDR3 is CSVENPISVSAFF.

The genes are TRBV30 and TRBJ2-7. Germline-derived CDR1 and CDR2 are GTSNPN and SVGIG (reference sequence). The CDR3 has 13 residues. CDR3 residues: CAWSTPFSYEQYF.

This chain connects TRBV27 to TRBJ1-2. In germline, CDR1 is MNHEY, CDR2 SMNVEV (reference sequence). This CDR3 is 11 amino acids long. The CDR3 protein is CASMSGRGYTF.

The chain has TRBV6-1 and TRBJ1-6. CDR3 length: 15 amino acids. Germline CDR1 and CDR2: MNHNS and SASEGT. This CDR3 is CASSEEAEGNSPLHF.

V usage is TRBV15 and J usage is TRBJ2-1; TCRdb proposes TRBD1, but this gene call is untestable without DNA. Per the germline V gene, CDR1 is LNHNV and CDR2 is YYDKDF (reference sequence). The CDR3 consists of 12 residues. CDR3 in amino acids: CATSRGASEQFF.

Here the CDR3 reads CASSQANTDTQYF. V gene TRBV6-5 combines with J gene TRBJ2-3. The CDR3 runs 13 residues. Germline CDR1 reads MNHEY; CDR2 reads SVGAGI.

This clonotype is called medium-sized based on its frequency. V and J are TRBV30 and TRBJ2-7; without DNA, the TCRdb call of TRBD1 cannot be checked. Germline CDR1 reads GTSNPN; CDR2 reads SVGIG (reference sequence). The CDR3 is 11 amino acids. The CDR3 spells CAWNRDHEQYF.

This chain uses TRBV6-6 with TRBJ1-2; the D gene TCRdb calls, TRBD1, cannot be checked with no DNA. Germline CDR1 MNHNY, CDR2 SVGAGI (reference sequence). The CDR3 runs to 15 residues. The CDR3 region is CASSYLQGANYGYTF.

J is TRBJ2-7 and V is TRBV6-6. Per germline, CDR1 MNHNY and CDR2 SVGAGI (reference sequence). This CDR3 spans 14 amino acids. The CDR3 sequence: CASSYVVKGYEQYF.

V usage is TRBV27 and J usage is TRBJ2-3. Germline CDR1 and CDR2: MNHEY and SMNVEV (reference sequence). This CDR3 has 13 residues. This CDR3 reads CASSFPSTDTQYF.

The chain uses TRBV30 and TRBJ1-4. In germline, CDR1 is GTSNPN, CDR2 SVGIG (reference sequence). This CDR3 spans 12 amino acids. Here the CDR3 reads CAWSPRTEKLFF. Variable domain in full (rest from reference TRBV30 and TRBJ1-4): SQTIHQWPATLVQPVGSPLSLECTVEGTSNPNLYWYRQAAGRGLQLLFYSVGIGQISSEVPQNLSASRPQDRQFILSSKKLLLSDSGFYLCAWSPRTEKLFFGSGTQLSVL.

The chain uses TRBV13 and TRBJ2-7. The CDR3 consists of 13 residues. Germline loops: CDR1 PRHDT, CDR2 FYEKMQ (reference sequence). CDR3 amino acids: CASGSQGPHEQYF.

The rearrangement links TRBV30 to TRBJ2-5; checking the TCRdb D call of TRBD2 is not possible without DNA. There are 15 residues in the CDR3. CDR1 is GTSNPN, CDR2 SVGIG, per germline (reference sequence). CDR3 sequence: CAWTNSGGAGETQYF.